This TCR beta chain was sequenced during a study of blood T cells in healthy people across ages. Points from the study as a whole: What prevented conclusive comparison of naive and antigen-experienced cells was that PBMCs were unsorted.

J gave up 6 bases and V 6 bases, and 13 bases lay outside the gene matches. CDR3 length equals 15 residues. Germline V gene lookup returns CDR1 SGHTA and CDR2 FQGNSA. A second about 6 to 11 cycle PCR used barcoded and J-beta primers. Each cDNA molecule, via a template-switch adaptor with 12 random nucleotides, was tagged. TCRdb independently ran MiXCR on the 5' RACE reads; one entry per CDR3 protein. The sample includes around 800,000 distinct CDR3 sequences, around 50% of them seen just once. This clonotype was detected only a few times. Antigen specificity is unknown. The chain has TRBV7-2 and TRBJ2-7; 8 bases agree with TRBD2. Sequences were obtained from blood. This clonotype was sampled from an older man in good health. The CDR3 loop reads CASRRGGTRGSEQYF. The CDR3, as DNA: TGTGCCAGCAGACGGGGGGGAACAAGGGGCAGCGAGCAGTACTTC.